This TCR beta chain is drawn from a study of blood T cell repertoires in COVID-19. Repertoires were generated with immunoSEQ multiplex PCR, while TCRdb's copy carries only in-frame clones and drops some. The top ten clones hold 2% to 2.5% of a sample with approximately 220,000 clones, around 85% of them seen once. This clone was recorded a few times. Germline V gene data show CDR1 as SGDLS and CDR2 as YYNGEE. The CDR3 spans 17 residues. After removal of 1 base from V and 0 bases from J, the junction contained 3 bases not matched to a gene. Sequencing input: peripheral blood. The rearrangement uses TRBV9 and TRBJ2-3; 12 bases line up with TRBD2. The clonotype originates from a woman between 45 and 60 years old with acute or convalescent COVID-19. CDR3 loop: CASSVPLAGGSTDTQYF. CDR3 sequence (DNA): TGTGCCAGCAGCGTACCACTAGCGGGGGGAAGCACAGATACGCAGTATTTT.